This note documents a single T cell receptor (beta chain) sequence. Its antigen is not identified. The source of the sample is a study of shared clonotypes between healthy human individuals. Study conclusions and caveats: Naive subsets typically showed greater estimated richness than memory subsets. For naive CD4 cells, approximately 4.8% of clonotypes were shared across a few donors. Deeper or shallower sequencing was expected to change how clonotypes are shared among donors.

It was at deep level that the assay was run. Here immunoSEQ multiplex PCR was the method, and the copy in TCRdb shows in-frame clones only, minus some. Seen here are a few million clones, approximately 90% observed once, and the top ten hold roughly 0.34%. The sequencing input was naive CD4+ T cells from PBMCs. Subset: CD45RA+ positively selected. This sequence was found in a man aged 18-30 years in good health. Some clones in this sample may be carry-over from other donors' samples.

The CDR3 loop reads CSVRWEGLVEKLFF. CDR3 in DNA: TGCAGCGTTCGTTGGGAGGGCTTGGTTGAAAAACTGTTTTTT. The genes are TRBV29-1 and TRBJ1-4, with D unresolved. The germline V and J ends were trimmed by 5 bases and 7 bases, with 17 bases remaining between them. Germline assignment: CDR1 SQVTM and CDR2 ANQGSEA. The CDR3 extends over 14 amino acids.